A selection of T cell receptor beta chains follows, all from one sample in a study of CD8 T cells in Susac syndrome. TCRdb re-called the immunoSEQ multiplex PCR reads with MiXCR, one entry per CDR3 protein. This sample has some 150,000 distinct CDR3 sequences; roughly 95% occur once, and the top ten carry roughly 0.15%. Specimen: CD4+ T cells from PBMCs. The receptor source for this set is a human donor with Susac syndrome. The CDR3 runs from the conserved cysteine through the conserved F or W. A D gene is named only where the DNA matches it firmly. Clone size is not always given. Where it is, it says once, few, many or a class for expanded clones.

TRBJ2-1 TRBV20-1 TRBD1 NA CSARDWGTGRPEQFF TGCAGTGCTAGAGATTGGGGGACAGGCCGGCCTGAGCAGTTCTTC
TRBJ2-3 TRBV10-3 NA NA CAISEWGGVTDTQYF TGTGCCATCAGTGAGTGGGGGGGCGTAACAGATACGCAGTATTTT
TRBJ1-5 TRBV12-3/TRBV12-4 NA NA CASSFLGVRSQPQHF TGTGCCAGCAGTTTTTTAGGGGTACGGTCTCAGCCCCAGCATTTT
TRBJ1-2 TRBV29-1 NA NA CSAGPRGAYGYTF TGCAGCGCCGGCCCTCGGGGGGCCTATGGCTACACCTTC
TRBJ1-5 TRBV12-3/TRBV12-4 NA NA CASSLWGVGNQPQHF TGTGCCAGCAGTTTGTGGGGGGTGGGCAATCAGCCCCAGCATTTT
TRBJ2-7 TRBV20-1 NA NA CSAIKVGASYEQYF TGCAGTGCCATCAAAGTGGGGGCTTCCTACGAGCAGTACTTC
TRBJ1-3 TRBV5-1 TRBD1 once CASSLAQTGLGGNTIYF TGCGCCAGCAGCTTGGCCCAGACAGGGCTCGGTGGAAACACCATATATTTT
TRBJ1-1 TRBV3-1 NA NA CASSPRGENTEAFF TGTGCCAGCAGTCCACGTGGGGAGAACACTGAAGCTTTCTTT
TRBJ1-1 TRBV12-3/TRBV12-4 NA once CASSTFGLNTEAFF TGTGCCAGCAGCACATTCGGGTTGAACACTGAAGCTTTCTTT
TRBJ2-2 TRBV29-1 NA NA CSVVRGVGELFF TGCAGCGTTGTCCGGGGAGTCGGGGAGCTGTTTTTT
TRBJ1-6 TRBV15 NA NA CATSRASRGSSYNSPLHF TGTGCCACCAGCAGGGCCTCAAGGGGTAGCTCCTATAATTCACCCCTCCACTTT
TRBJ1-3 TRBV20-1 NA NA CSANRVDGNTIYF TGCAGTGCTAACCGGGTCGATGGAAACACCATATATTTT
TRBJ2-3 TRBV14 NA NA CASSQAGRSTDTQYF TGTGCCAGCAGCCAAGCGGGACGGAGCACAGATACGCAGTATTTT
TRBJ2-5 TRBV11-3 NA NA CASSRLQQETQYF TGTGCCAGCAGCCGACTGCAACAAGAGACCCAGTACTTC
TRBJ2-4 TRBV29-1 NA once CSVLMGIQYF TGCAGCGTCCTAATGGGCATTCAGTACTTC
TRBJ2-7 TRBV6-6 TRBD1 NA CASSHDRASFDEQYF TGTGCCAGCAGCCACGACAGGGCCTCTTTTGACGAGCAGTACTTC
TRBJ2-6 TRBV14 NA once CASSQIRGAGANVLTF TGTGCCAGCAGCCAAATTAGGGGAGCTGGGGCCAACGTCCTGACTTTC
TRBJ1-1 TRBV29-1 TRBD1 NA CSATPGQVNTEAFF TGCAGCGCCACCCCGGGACAGGTTAACACTGAAGCTTTCTTT
TRBJ2-1 TRBV15 TRBD2 NA CATSRDASGGDEQFF TGTGCCACCAGCAGAGATGCTAGCGGGGGTGATGAGCAGTTCTTC
TRBJ2-5 TRBV11-1 TRBD2 NA CASSFGSGGQETQYF TGTGCCAGCAGCTTCGGGAGCGGGGGACAAGAGACCCAGTACTTC
TRBJ2-3 TRBV2 NA NA CASSGALRGNTQYF TGTGCCAGCAGTGGAGCCCTCAGGGGAAATACGCAGTATTTT
TRBJ1-1 TRBV6-2/TRBV6-3 NA NA CASAFAGRTEAFF TGTGCCAGCGCGTTCGCAGGAAGGACTGAAGCTTTCTTT
TRBJ1-1 TRBV18 NA few CASSRGQTMNTEAFF TGTGCCAGCTCACGAGGACAGACCATGAACACTGAAGCTTTCTTT
TRBJ1-6 TRBV5-4 TRBD1 NA CASSGQGTALNSPLHF TGTGCCAGCAGCGGCCAGGGGACAGCGCTGAATTCACCCCTCCACTTT
TRBJ1-2 TRBV13 NA NA CASSSTQANYGYTF TGTGCCAGCAGCTCAACACAGGCAAACTATGGCTACACCTTC
TRBJ2-7 TRBV11-2 NA NA CASRQTAGALYEQYF TGTGCCAGCAGACAGACGGCGGGGGCCCTCTACGAGCAGTACTTC
TRBJ1-1 TRBV10-3 TRBD1 NA CAIRDRDTEAFF TGTGCCATCAGGGACAGGGACACTGAAGCTTTCTTT
TRBJ1-2 TRBV2 NA NA CASSETAQGYTF TGTGCCAGCAGTGAAACTGCGCAGGGCTACACCTTC
TRBJ2-1 TRBV12-3/TRBV12-4 NA once CATLRGNEQFF TGTGCCACCCTCAGGGGAAATGAGCAGTTCTTC
TRBJ1-2 TRBV15 TRBD1 NA CATSRTGGYGYTF TGTGCCACCAGCAGAACAGGGGGTTATGGCTACACCTTC
TRBJ2-1 TRBV9 TRBD2 NA CASSVAASGETSEQFF TGTGCCAGCAGCGTAGCAGCGAGCGGGGAGACAAGTGAGCAGTTCTTC